This T cell receptor (beta chain) emerged from a study of blood T cell repertoires in COVID-19. Study context: COVID-19 samples collected from the United States, Italy and Spain covered acute and convalescent phases.

Per the authors' pipeline: The authors estimated nucleated cell counts from reference gene primer amplification. Clones were sequenced by immunoSEQ multiplex PCR, and TCRdb holds only the in-frame ones, with some missing. V, J and clone size reflect that table, while D and trimming were determined from the DNA. Among tens of thousands of clones, 65% to 85% were seen once, and the ten largest hold about 18%. CDR3 length: 15 amino acids. Trimming took off 5 bases at V and 3 bases at J, with 17 bases between the two ends. CDR1 is SGHTA, CDR2 FQGNSA, per germline. This clone was detected only a few times.

The sequenced sample consisted of peripheral blood. The chain is built from TRBV7-2 and TRBJ2-7; TRBD1 is a possible D gene (7 bases). The sequence came from a human donor with active or convalescent COVID-19. The donor label of this sample is uncertain. The CDR3 protein is CASSLGAGGIYEQYF. In DNA, the CDR3 is TGTGCCAGCAGCCTCGGGGCAGGGGGGATCTACGAGCAGTACTTC.